This T cell receptor beta chain is drawn from a study of brain T cells in children with intractable seizures. Study conclusions and caveats: Only CDR3 sequence similarity suggested viral specificity, without known HCMV serostatus.

Germline CDR1 reads LGHNT; CDR2 reads FRNRAP. The CDR3 is 13 residues long. V lost 8 bases, J lost 4 bases, and 14 bases lay in between. The time point is: blood from clinic visit 5 months post-surgery; TSC patient then seizure free. The sequenced cases were selected for having the highest brain T cell transcript signatures. This clone turned up a few times. Its antigen remains unknown. Only in-frame clones appear in the TCRdb table, and some are missing; sequencing was by immunoSEQ multiplex PCR. The sample has 340,000 or so clones, 93% seen once. The clonotype originates from a boy less than two years old with tuberous sclerosis and intractable seizures. The sequenced sample was peripheral blood, obtained about 5 months after surgery. J is TRBJ1-1 and V is TRBV12-5, with D unresolved. The CDR3 spells CASLLGWGTEAFF. The CDR3 nucleotides read TGTGCTAGTCTGCTAGGATGGGGCACTGAAGCTTTCTTT.